A selection of T cell receptor beta chains follows, all from one sample in a study of beta chain features in type 1 diabetes. TCRdb keeps only in-frame clones here, not all; method: immunoSEQ multiplex PCR. The sample holds 310,000 or so clones, 8% seen once. Sequenced sample: central memory CD4+ T cells from blood. The receptors here all came from a woman aged 18-35 years in good health. Both conserved end residues are part of each CDR3. The D gene is left open where the match is weak. Clone size is stated in some rows and not others, as once, few, many or a class when expanded.

>-|TRBJ2-3|few|TRBV18
CASSPGADTQYF
TGTGCCAGCTCACCAGGGGCAGATACGCAGTATTTT
>TRBD1|TRBJ2-2|many|TRBV10-1
CASSEGTGYGELFF
TGCGCCAGCAGTGAGGGGACAGGGTACGGGGAGCTGTTTTTT
>-|TRBJ2-5|many|TRBV6-5
CASSYSVTVGETQYF
TGTGCCAGCAGTTACTCGGTCACTGTGGGAGAGACCCAGTACTTC
>-|TRBJ2-1|-|TRBV29-1
CSVESLVSYNEQFF
TGCAGCGTTGAATCTCTGGTTTCCTACAATGAGCAGTTCTTC
>-|TRBJ2-1|-|TRBV28
CASSFPAGQRANEQFF
TGTGCCAGCAGTTTCCCTGCGGGGCAGCGAGCCAATGAGCAGTTCTTC
>-|TRBJ2-1|few|TRBV4-2
CASSQPSFDEQFF
TGTGCCAGCAGCCAGCCGAGTTTCGATGAGCAGTTCTTC
>TRBD2|TRBJ2-5|-|TRBV19
CASSGGLAGVETQYF
TGTGCCAGTAGTGGGGGACTAGCGGGAGTAGAGACCCAGTACTTC
>TRBD2|TRBJ2-3|few|TRBV7-2
CASSPPGTSRDTQYF
TGTGCCAGCAGCCCTCCCGGGACTAGCCGAGATACGCAGTATTTT
>-|TRBJ2-1|-|TRBV7-9
CASSVNQGRHEQFF
TGTGCCAGCAGCGTCAATCAGGGTCGGCATGAGCAGTTCTTC
>-|TRBJ2-1|few|TRBV6-7
CASSPDTFRYNEQFF
TGTGCCAGCAGCCCGGACACTTTTCGCTACAATGAGCAGTTCTTC
>-|TRBJ2-2|few|TRBV11-2
CASSLRGTGELFF
TGTGCCAGCAGCTTAAGGGGCACCGGGGAGCTGTTTTTT
>-|TRBJ2-6|-|TRBV7-9
CASSLKASGANVLTF
TGTGCCAGCAGCCTCAAAGCCTCTGGGGCCAACGTCCTGACTTTC
>-|TRBJ2-5|-|TRBV7-9
CASSASGQETQYF
TGTGCCAGCAGCGCCAGCGGACAAGAGACCCAGTACTTC
>-|TRBJ1-3|once|TRBV4-3
CASSQDSGGSGNTIYF
TGCGCCAGCAGCCAAGATTCGGGGGGCTCTGGAAACACCATATATTTT
>TRBD2|TRBJ2-1|few|TRBV15
CATSSSLAGGAYNEQFF
TGTGCCACCAGCAGCTCACTAGCGGGAGGTGCGTACAATGAGCAGTTCTTC
>TRBD1|TRBJ2-7|few|TRBV29-1
CSVDPGQGGSEQYF
TGCAGCGTTGATCCGGGACAGGGGGGGTCCGAGCAGTACTTC
>-|TRBJ1-4|few|TRBV2
CASRDQSEKLFF
TGTGCCAGCCGGGACCAAAGTGAAAAACTGTTTTTT
>-|TRBJ1-2|-|TRBV7-8
CASSLEQGSYGYTF
TGTGCCAGCAGCTTAGAACAGGGCAGCTATGGCTACACCTTC
>-|TRBJ2-2|few|TRBV7-6
CASSPVPGGNTGELFF
TGTGCCAGCAGCCCCGTCCCAGGTGGGAACACCGGGGAGCTGTTTTTT
>-|TRBJ2-2|many|TRBV4-3
CASSQTDSWNTGELFF
TGCGCCAGCAGCCAGACTGATAGCTGGAACACCGGGGAGCTGTTTTTT
>TRBD1|TRBJ2-5|many|TRBV7-8
CASSFRPQGALETQYF
TGTGCCAGCAGTTTCCGACCACAGGGGGCTTTGGAGACCCAGTACTTC
>-|TRBJ1-2|few|TRBV28
CASIDTGHTWGYGYTF
TGTGCCAGCATCGATACAGGGCACACATGGGGCTATGGCTACACCTTC
>TRBD1|TRBJ2-1|few|TRBV6-5
CASSSDGTAHYNEQFF
TGTGCCAGCAGTTCTGACGGGACAGCCCACTACAATGAGCAGTTCTTC
>-|TRBJ2-1|-|TRBV18
CASSPPWASSYNEQFF
TGTGCCAGCTCACCACCGTGGGCTAGCTCCTACAATGAGCAGTTCTTC
>TRBD1|TRBJ1-4|-|TRBV5-5
CASSQRTGGYEKLFF
TGTGCCAGCAGCCAAAGGACAGGGGGATACGAAAAACTGTTTTTT
>TRBD1|TRBJ1-2|-|TRBV28
CASSQGGYGYTF
TGTGCCAGCAGCCAGGGGGGTTATGGCTACACCTTC
>-|TRBJ2-7|few|TRBV28
CASSTTGSSSYEQYF
TGTGCCAGCAGTACCACCGGGTCTTCATCCTACGAGCAGTACTTC
>-|TRBJ2-7|-|TRBV9
CASSVAYGGTSNEQYF
TGTGCCAGCAGCGTAGCATACGGCGGGACGTCAAACGAGCAGTACTTC
>-|TRBJ2-5|few|TRBV9
CASGNYQETQYF
TGTGCCAGCGGGAATTACCAAGAGACCCAGTACTTC
>-|TRBJ1-2|few|TRBV7-9
CASSLADLIGYTF
TGTGCCAGCAGCTTAGCCGACTTAATCGGCTACACCTTC
>-|TRBJ2-7|-|TRBV5-6
CASSFGIQLAYEQYF
TGTGCCAGCAGCTTTGGAATACAGCTCGCCTACGAGCAGTACTTC
>-|TRBJ1-1|-|TRBV6-5
CASSVLEGTEAFF
TGTGCCAGCAGTGTCCTGGAGGGCACTGAAGCTTTCTTT
>-|TRBJ2-1|few|TRBV5-4
CASSLGTLLDEQFF
TGTGCCAGCAGCTTGGGGACCCTATTGGATGAGCAGTTCTTC
>-|TRBJ1-6|few|TRBV2
CASTHDSPLHF
TGTGCCAGCACCCACGATTCACCCCTCCACTTT
>-|TRBJ2-1|many|TRBV15
CATSRDHGYGEQFF
TGTGCCACCAGCAGAGATCATGGTTACGGTGAGCAGTTCTTC
>TRBD1|TRBJ2-1|few|TRBV7-2
CASSLDEDRRKYGEQFF
TGTGCCAGCAGCTTAGATGAGGACAGGAGAAAATATGGTGAGCAGTTCTTC
>TRBD1|TRBJ2-5|-|TRBV5-4
CASSQGLNRGQETQYF
TGCGCCAGCAGCCAGGGCCTGAACAGGGGCCAAGAGACCCAGTACTTC
>TRBD2|TRBJ2-3|-|TRBV6-5
CASRRTGLGPDTQYF
TGTGCCAGCAGGAGAACGGGACTAGGTCCAGATACGCAGTATTTT
>-|TRBJ2-2|few|TRBV5-1
CASSLQGRGTGELFF
TGCGCCAGCAGCTTGCAGGGCCGGGGAACCGGGGAGCTGTTTTTT
>-|TRBJ1-1|few|TRBV6-5
CASSPRQEMNTEAFF
TGTGCCAGCAGTCCACGACAGGAGATGAACACTGAAGCTTTCTTT
>-|TRBJ1-3|-|TRBV15
CATSRDGNTIYF
TGTGCCACCAGCAGGGATGGAAACACCATATATTTT
>TRBD2|TRBJ2-3|few|TRBV10-1
CASSEQASGHFTDTQYF
TGCGCCAGCAGTGAGCAGGCTAGCGGGCATTTCACAGATACGCAGTATTTT
>-|TRBJ2-7|few|TRBV6-1
CASSVGPSYEQYF
TGTGCCAGCAGTGTTGGCCCGTCCTACGAGCAGTACTTC
>TRBD2|TRBJ2-3|-|TRBV7-6
CASSWKPPGTSGSTDTQYF
TGTGCCAGCAGCTGGAAACCTCCCGGGACTAGCGGGTCCACAGATACGCAGTATTTT
>TRBD1|TRBJ2-5|-|TRBV25-1
CASSDVDTGGGETQYF
TGTGCCAGCAGTGACGTCGACACAGGGGGCGGAGAGACCCAGTACTTC